A single sample is the source of the 11 T cell receptor beta chains below, sequenced in a study of response to subunit inactivated influenza vaccine. TCRdb re-derived calls from the RT-PCR reads in MiXCR, one entry per CDR3 protein. The sample contains about 830,000 distinct CDR3 sequences, approximately 18% of which appear only once. The material was PBMCs from blood, obtained 5 days after vaccination. These receptors were obtained from a man aged 50-59 years who received an inactivated influenza vaccine.

The chain has TRBV5-1 and TRBJ2-7, with D tentatively TRBD1 or TRBD2 (5 bases each). The CDR3 contains 13 residues. The ends were cut back, 3 bases at V and 2 bases at J, with 9 bases in the middle. Germline lookup yields CDR1 SGHRS and CDR2 YFSETQ. The CDR3, as DNA: TGCGCCAGCAGCTCACTAGGGGCCTACGAGCAGTACTTC. As protein: CASSSLGAYEQYF. Full variable domain (rest looked up from reference TRBV5-1 and TRBJ2-7): KAGVTQTPRYLIKTRGQQVTLSCSPISGHRSVSWYQQTPGQGLQFLFEYFSETQRNKGNFPGRFSGRQFSNSRSEMNVSTLELGDSALYLCASSSLGAYEQYFGPGTRLTVT.

V usage is TRBV20-1 and J usage is TRBJ1-1; D gene uncertain. Trimming pared 3 bases from V and 8 bases from J, leaving 10 bases between. Germline V gene lookup returns CDR1 DFQATT and CDR2 SNEGSKA (reference sequence). This CDR3 spans 11 amino acids. CDR3 nucleotide sequence: TGCAGTGCTAGGGGAGGGATCGAAGCTTTCTTT. Translated: CSARGGIEAFF.

This clonotype was seen repeatedly, ten times or more. V gene TRBV29-1 combines with J gene TRBJ2-7; 12 bases match TRBD2. The CDR3 runs 13 residues. V gave up 4 bases and J gave up 6 bases; unmatched junction bases: 4. Germline-derived CDR1 and CDR2 are SQVTM and ANQGSEA. CDR3 protein: CSVGLAGGGEQYF. Written as DNA, the CDR3 is TGCAGCGTTGGGCTAGCGGGAGGGGGCGAGCAGTACTTC.

This clonotype occurred a few times. The chain carries TRBV29-1 and TRBJ2-5; no firm D call. This CDR3 has 13 amino acids. Germline CDR1 SQVTM, CDR2 ANQGSEA. V was pared by 4 bases and J by 5 bases, with 14 bases between. The CDR3 here is CSVGQPLLETQYF. The CDR3 nucleotides are TGCAGCGTTGGTCAGCCGCTTTTGGAGACCCAGTACTTC.

This clonotype came up a few times. The chain has TRBV7-2 and TRBJ2-1; TRBD2 matches at 14 bases. With V trimmed by 3 bases and J by 9 bases, 7 bases remained unmatched. Germline V gives CDR1 SGHTA, CDR2 FQGNSA. The CDR3 runs to 16 residues. The CDR3 coding sequence is TGTGCCAGCAGCTTTGGACTAGCGGGAGGATTGAGTGAGCAGTTCTTC. It is translated as CASSFGLAGGLSEQFF.

CDR3 sequence: CASSTFGTPSSYEQYF. The CDR3 DNA follows: TGTGCCAGCAGCACATTCGGGACACCCAGCTCCTACGAGCAGTACTTC. This sequence joins TRBV7-2 and TRBJ2-7; D is possibly TRBD1 (6 bases). The V end lost 5 bases, the J end lost 0 bases, and 17 bases lay between the germline ends. This CDR3 spans 16 amino acids. Germline V gene lookup returns CDR1 SGHTA and CDR2 FQGNSA.

On this clonotype itself: The conserved final phenylalanine or tryptophan is absent from the CDR3, which likely points to a read error. The CDR3 sequence: CASSYGLAGNEQFL. DNA for the CDR3: TGTGCCAGCAGCTACGGACTAGCAGGCAATGAGCAGTTCTTA. The chain combines TRBV9 with TRBJ2-1, with TRBD2 identical over 8 bases. The V gene's germline CDR1 is SGDLS and CDR2 YYNGEE. V gave up 4 bases and J gave up 6 bases; unmatched junction bases: 6. This CDR3 contains 14 residues.

This chain connects TRBV28 to TRBJ2-5; TRBD1 aligns across 7 bases. Looked up from germline, CDR1 is MDHEN and CDR2 is SYDVKM. The CDR3 spans 17 residues. The V gene end was trimmed by 3 bases and the J gene end by 2 bases; junction bases not matched to a gene: 12. CDR3 region: CASSLNEGAKAQETQYF. CDR3 sequence (DNA): TGTGCCAGCAGTTTGAATGAGGGGGCGAAAGCACAAGAGACCCAGTACTTC. Full variable domain (rest looked up from reference TRBV28 and TRBJ2-5): DVKVTQSSRYLVKRTGEKVFLECVQDMDHENMFWYRQDPGLGLRLIYFSYDVKMKEKGDIPEGYSVSREKKERFSLILESASTNQTSMYLCASSLNEGAKAQETQYFGPGTRLLVL.

The V gene is TRBV28, the J gene TRBJ1-4; TRBD1 aligns across 10 bases. The germline V gene encodes CDR1 MDHEN and CDR2 SYDVKM. CDR3 size: 17 residues. V was pared by 6 bases and J by 0 bases, with 7 bases of the junction left unmatched. CDR3 coding DNA: TGTGCCAGCAGGACCGGGACAGGGGCTGCAACTAATGAAAAACTGTTTTTT. Its protein product is CASRTGTGAATNEKLFF.

This clonotype is a singleton in its sample. The chain carries TRBV7-8 and TRBJ2-7; D possibly corresponds to TRBD2 (6 bases). Germline-derived CDR1 and CDR2 are SGHVS and FQNEAQ. V was shortened by 1 base and J by 2 bases, with 15 bases between the two germline ends. The CDR3 consists of 16 residues. The CDR3 DNA sequence: TGTGCCAGCAGCTTAGGAAGGCGGGACGGAACCTACGAGCAGTACTTC. Translation: CASSLGRRDGTYEQYF.

This clonotype has only a few counts. The chain carries TRBV29-1 and TRBJ2-1; possibly TRBD1 for D (5 bases). V was pared by 7 bases and J by 0 bases, with 13 bases between. The CDR3 covers 14 residues. Germline CDR1 reads SQVTM; CDR2 reads ANQGSEA. CDR3 DNA sequence: TGCAGCGACCTACAGGCCAACTCCTACAATGAGCAGTTCTTC. This sequence encodes CSDLQANSYNEQFF.